A selection of T cell receptor beta chains follows, all from one sample in a study of cytomegalovirus exposure and HLA in healthy donors. Profiling relied on immunoSEQ multiplex PCR, and the TCRdb table lists in-frame clones only, not all of them. Among hundreds of thousands of clones listed, about 80% were seen once. The sample comprised PBMCs. The receptors come from a man aged 18 to 30 in good health and CMV-seronegative. CDR3s include the opening cysteine and the closing phenylalanine or tryptophan. The D gene is left open where the match is weak. Size tells how often a clone was seen (once, few, many) or the class of an expanded clone, and some rows leave it out.

size	V	J	D	DNA	CDR3
NA	TRBV10-1	TRBJ2-1	NA	TGCGCCAGCAGCGCAGACAGATCTGAGCAGTTCTTC	CASSADRSEQFF
NA	TRBV6-5	TRBJ2-3	NA	TGTGCCAGCAGTTACGGGGTAGCGGGCACAGATACGCAGTATTTT	CASSYGVAGTDTQYF
NA	TRBV6-1	TRBJ2-7	TRBD2	TGTGCCAGCAGTGTGGGGGGGGGAGGGCCGTACGAGCAGTACTTC	CASSVGGGGPYEQYF
NA	TRBV11-2	TRBJ2-7	TRBD2	TGTGCCAGCAGCATAATACTAGCGGGAGGGCAATTGCACGAGCAGTACTTC	CASSIILAGGQLHEQYF
NA	TRBV2	TRBJ1-3	NA	TGTGCCAGCAGTGAAGGGTTGGGTCGAGGTAGCTCTGGAAACACCATATATTTT	CASSEGLGRGSSGNTIYF
NA	TRBV2	TRBJ2-7	TRBD1	TGTGCCAGCAGCGGACAGGGAGACTACGAGCAGTACTTC	CASSGQGDYEQYF
NA	TRBV6-6	TRBJ1-1	NA	TGTGCCAGCAGGGAAACCGGGACAATGGGGACTGAAGCTTTCTTT	CASRETGTMGTEAFF
NA	TRBV5-1	TRBJ1-1	NA	TGCGCCAGCAGCTCACAGGGCATGAACACTGAAGCTTTCTTT	CASSSQGMNTEAFF
once	TRBV4-1	TRBJ2-7	TRBD2	TGCGCCAGCAGCCCGCTGACTAGCGGGCCAACCTACGAGCAGTACTTC	CASSPLTSGPTYEQYF
NA	TRBV5-1	TRBJ1-1	NA	TGCGCCAGCAGCTTGGCCATGTGGGGACTCGCTGAAGCTTTCTTT	CASSLAMWGLAEAFF
NA	TRBV27	TRBJ2-7	TRBD2	TGTGCCAGCAGTCCGGGACTAGCGGTCTACGAGCAGTACTTC	CASSPGLAVYEQYF
few	TRBV10-1	TRBJ2-1	NA	TGCGCCAGCAGTGAGGGACAATCCTACAATGAGCAGTTCTTC	CASSEGQSYNEQFF
NA	TRBV7-2	TRBJ2-1	TRBD2	TGTGCCAACGGGAGGGGAAGTGGCGGGATTTCCAATGAGCAGTTCTTC	CANGRGSGGISNEQFF
NA	TRBV9	TRBJ1-4	TRBD1	TGTGCCAGCAGCGAACAGGGGTTAATTTTTGAAAAACTGTTTTTT	CASSEQGLIFEKLFF
NA	TRBV5-1	TRBJ1-2	TRBD1	TGCGCCAGCAGCGGTGGGACAGGGAGCGGCTACACCTTC	CASSGGTGSGYTF
NA	TRBV7-3	TRBJ2-3	TRBD2	TGTGCCAGCAGCTCCAACGAGGGACTAGACACAGATACGCAGTATTTT	CASSSNEGLDTDTQYF
few	TRBV4-1	TRBJ2-5	NA	TGCGCCAGCAGCCAAGTCCTAGCTGAGACCCAGTACTTC	CASSQVLAETQYF
NA	TRBV5-1	TRBJ2-1	NA	TGCGCCAGCAGCTTGAATAGCTACAATGAGCAGTTCTTC	CASSLNSYNEQFF
NA	TRBV19	TRBJ1-5	TRBD1	TGTGCCAGTAGTCCCGGGACAGGGGTATCTGACGATCAGCCCCAGCATTTT	CASSPGTGVSDDQPQHF
NA	TRBV6-5	TRBJ2-7	TRBD2	TGTGCCAGCAGTTACCGGGGGACTAGCGGGAGATACGAGCAGTACTTC	CASSYRGTSGRYEQYF
many	TRBV7-7	TRBJ2-2	TRBD1	TGTGCTAGCAGCCAGGGACAGCCAAACACCGGGGAGCTGTTTTTT	CASSQGQPNTGELFF
NA	TRBV28	TRBJ1-2	NA	TGTGCCAGCAGTCCTCCAGGGTCTACCTATGGCTACACCTTC	CASSPPGSTYGYTF
NA	TRBV11-2	TRBJ1-2	NA	TGTGCCAGCAGCTTTAGTATGGATGGCTACACCTTC	CASSFSMDGYTF
NA	TRBV2	TRBJ1-1	NA	TGTGCCAGCAGTCTCGGGGGAGGGTACCGAAGGGTGGTGAACACTGAAGCTTTCTTT	CASSLGGGYRRVVNTEAFF
NA	TRBV7-3	TRBJ2-3	NA	TGTGCCAGCAGCTACATTCCGGGACTCGGCACAGATACGCAGTATTTT	CASSYIPGLGTDTQYF
NA	TRBV6-6	TRBJ1-1	NA	TGTGCCAGCAGCCCAGGGGAAACTGAAGCTTTCTTT	CASSPGETEAFF
NA	TRBV10-1	TRBJ2-5	NA	TGCGCCAGCAGTGAGGGGGCAAGGGAGACCCAGTACTTC	CASSEGARETQYF
NA	TRBV2	TRBJ2-3	TRBD2	TGTGCCAGCAGTTCGACTAGCGGGAGCACAGATACGCAGTATTTT	CASSSTSGSTDTQYF
NA	TRBV5-1	TRBJ2-5	TRBD2	TGCGCCAGCAGCCGGGGACTAGCGGGAGAGGAGACCCAGTACTTC	CASSRGLAGEETQYF
few	TRBV6-1	TRBJ2-3	NA	TGTGCCAGCACCCGGGGAAGCACAGATACGCAGTATTTT	CASTRGSTDTQYF
NA	TRBV2	TRBJ2-5	NA	TGTGCCAGCAGTCGGGACAACCAAGAGACCCAGTACTTC	CASSRDNQETQYF
NA	TRBV18	TRBJ1-1	NA	TGTGCCAGCTCACCGTCGTGGGGGGACACTGAAGCTTTCTTT	CASSPSWGDTEAFF
NA	TRBV13	TRBJ1-4	NA	TGTGCCAGCAGTTGGGGACAACGAAATGAAAAACTGTTTTTT	CASSWGQRNEKLFF
NA	TRBV2	TRBJ2-7	TRBD1	TGTGCCAGCAGGTTCGGGACAGGGGAGGTCTACGAGCAGTACTTC	CASRFGTGEVYEQYF
NA	TRBV30	TRBJ1-2	NA	TGTGCCTGGAGTCAGGGTTGGGGCTACACCTTC	CAWSQGWGYTF
NA	TRBV5-1	TRBJ2-3	NA	TGCGCCAGCAGCTTGGTAGCTATCGAGGAGGATACGCAGTATTTT	CASSLVAIEEDTQYF
NA	TRBV6-5	TRBJ1-2	TRBD1	TGTGCCAGCAGTTACTGGCAGGGGGAAAGTAATGGCTACACCTTC	CASSYWQGESNGYTF
NA	TRBV7-8	TRBJ2-3	NA	TGTGCCAGCAGCCTCGGGCGGGACACAGATACGCAGTATTTT	CASSLGRDTDTQYF
NA	TRBV21-1	TRBJ1-5	NA	TGTGCCAGCAGCGCAAGAGGTCAGCCCCAGCATTTT	CASSARGQPQHF
NA	TRBV2	TRBJ1-1	NA	TGTGCCAGCAGTGTTCGGACAAACACTGAAGCTTTCTTT	CASSVRTNTEAFF
NA	TRBV2	TRBJ2-3	NA	TGTGCCAGCGAGAGACAGGCTTTAAGCACAGATACGCAGTATTTT	CASERQALSTDTQYF
NA	TRBV28	TRBJ1-1	TRBD1	TGTGCCAGCAGTTCGGGACAGAAGAACACTGAAGCTTTCTTT	CASSSGQKNTEAFF
once	TRBV29-1	TRBJ1-4	NA	TGCAGCGCCCGTAGTGGGGACATGCATTCAAAACTGTTTTTT	CSARSGDMHSKLFF
NA	TRBV19	TRBJ1-2	NA	TGTGCCAGTAGTATCGGCACGGGGGAATCTGGGGGCTACACCTTC	CASSIGTGESGGYTF
NA	TRBV29-1	TRBJ2-1	TRBD1	TGCAGCGTTGATGGGCTAGGGGGCTATGAGCAGTTCTTC	CSVDGLGGYEQFF